A single sample is the source of the 19 T cell receptor beta chains below, sequenced in a study of blood T cell repertoires in COVID-19. The method was immunoSEQ multiplex PCR; TCRdb's version includes in-frame clones alone and lacks a portion of them. The sample has approximately 80,000 clones, more than 60% seen once. Sequencing was carried out using peripheral blood. These receptors originate from a human donor in a cohort sampled during active COVID-19.

Here the CDR3 reads CASSAEPAGMGTDTQYF. The CDR3 DNA sequence: TGTGCCAGCAGCGCAGAGCCGGCAGGGATGGGGACAGATACGCAGTATTTT. This chain uses TRBV3-1 (or the pseudogene TRBV3-2) with TRBJ2-3, with TRBD1 as a possible D gene (5 bases). Trimming removed 5 bases from V and 3 bases from J, with 21 bases in between. This CDR3 has 17 residues. Germline V lookup: CDR1 LGHDT, CDR2 YNNKEL (reference sequence).

This chain uses TRBV7-9 with TRBJ2-1; 11 nucleotides agree with TRBD2. The CDR3 contains 15 residues. J gave up 8 bases and V 5 bases, and 8 bases lay outside the gene matches. Germline V lookup: CDR1 SEHNR, CDR2 FQNEAQ (reference sequence). The CDR3 nucleotides read TGTGCCAGCAGCCCTACTAGCGGGAGTAGGGATGAGCAGTTCTTC. It codes for CASSPTSGSRDEQFF.

The chain is built from TRBV7-2 and TRBJ2-7, with TRBD2 matching 9 bases. V dropped 2 bases and J dropped 4; count of bases not matched to a gene: 9. CDR1 and CDR2 from the germline V gene are SGHTA and FQGNSA. CDR3 size: 16 residues. The DNA of the CDR3 is TGTGCCAGCAGCTTAATCGGCGGGGGGGCAGCGTACGAGCAGTACTTC. This translates into CASSLIGGGAAYEQYF.

V is TRBV5-4 and J is TRBJ2-7; D perhaps matches TRBD2 (6 bases). This CDR3 comprises 15 residues. CDR1 SGHNT and CDR2 YYREEE come from the germline V gene (reference sequence). CDR3 residues: CASINWAGLSHEQYV. The CDR3 region has the DNA TGTGCCAGCATCAATTGGGCGGGACTCTCCCACGAGCAGTACGTC.

The chain recombines TRBV28 with TRBJ2-6; 7 nucleotides match TRBD1. The CDR3 spans 15 residues. The germline V gene has CDR1 MDHEN and CDR2 SYDVKM. V was clipped by 5 bases and J by 8 bases; unmatched bases: 9. CDR3 nucleotide sequence: TGTGCCAGCAGTCCGGGACAGCGGATGTCCAACGTCCTGACTTTC. Protein sequence: CASSPGQRMSNVLTF.

The gene calls are TRBV28 and TRBJ2-1; 15 nucleotides line up with TRBD2. This CDR3 is built from 17 residues. V was clipped by 5 bases and J by 8 bases; unmatched bases: 10. The germline V gene encodes CDR1 MDHEN and CDR2 SYDVKM. CDR3 DNA: TGTGCCAGCAGTCCCCTCGGACTAGCGGGGGGGAGGGATGAGCAGTTCTTC. It yields the protein CASSPLGLAGGRDEQFF.

J is TRBJ1-2 and V is TRBV15; 7 nucleotides align to TRBD1. Germline values: CDR1 LNHNV, CDR2 YYDKDF (reference sequence). Losses at the gene ends were 3 bases for V and 3 bases for J; bases not matched to a gene: 7. There are 15 residues in the CDR3. CDR3 in DNA: TGTGCCACCAGCAGTGCTAGGGGGCTCGACTATGGCTACACCTTC. It specifies CATSSARGLDYGYTF.

A few counts support this clone. V and J are TRBV6-5 and TRBJ1-6; D uncertain. V dropped 10 bases and J dropped 0 bases, with 10 bases sitting between them. There are 14 residues in the CDR3. The germline CDR1 and CDR2 sequences are MNHEY and SVGAGI. The CDR3 DNA reads TGTGCCACCCGACGGAGCTCCTATAATTCACCCCTCCACTTT. Its translation is CATRRSSYNSPLHF.

The genes are TRBV7-8 and TRBJ2-1; TRBD2 agrees at 13 bases. Germline assignment: CDR1 SGHVS and CDR2 FQNEAQ. The CDR3 is 16 residues long. The V and J ends lost 4 bases and 6 bases, in that order; junction bases with no gene match: 6. CDR3 coding DNA: TGTGCCAGCAGCTCACTAGCGGGGGGGCTAGCCAATGAGCAGTTCTTC. It codes for CASSSLAGGLANEQFF.

The J gene is TRBJ1-3, the V gene TRBV28, with 9 bases matching TRBD1. Trimming cost V 3 bases and J 4 bases; bases outside gene matches: 7. Per the germline V gene, CDR1 is MDHEN and CDR2 is SYDVKM. This CDR3 contains 16 residues. CDR3 sequence (DNA): TGTGCCAGCAGTTTGCAAGGACAGGGGCAAGGAAACACCATATATTTT. It yields the protein CASSLQGQGQGNTIYF.

V and J are TRBV6-5 and TRBJ1-2; D unclear. V lost 8 bases and J 0 bases, leaving 10 bases between the germline ends. The CDR3 has 13 amino acids. Germline V gives CDR1 MNHEY, CDR2 SVGAGI. CDR3: CASAPAANYGYTF. In DNA form, the CDR3 reads TGTGCCAGCGCACCGGCGGCTAACTATGGCTACACCTTC.

This clone was counted between two and nine times. This chain links TRBV7-9 with TRBJ2-7; 15 bases match TRBD2. The CDR3 is 16 residues long. The ends lost 5 bases at V and 4 bases at J; junction bases unmatched: 6. Looked up from germline, CDR1 is SEHNR and CDR2 is FQNEAQ (reference sequence). The chain's CDR3 is CASSKRGTSGGYEQYF. In DNA form, the CDR3 reads TGTGCCAGCAGCAAGAGAGGGACTAGCGGGGGGTACGAGCAGTACTTC. Looking up the rest from reference TRBV7-9 and TRBJ2-7 gives the full variable domain: DTGVSQNPRHKITKRGQNVTFRCDPISEHNRLYWYRQTLGQGPEFLTYFQNEAQLEKSRLLSDRFSAERPKGSFSTLEIQRTEQGDSAMYLCASSKRGTSGGYEQYFGPGTRLTVT.

This chain joins TRBV30 and TRBJ2-3; TRBD2 matches 7 bases. This CDR3 contains 18 residues. Germline CDR1 reads GTSNPN; CDR2 reads SVGIG (reference sequence). The V and J ends lost 2 bases and 6 bases, in that order; junction bases with no gene match: 20. The CDR3: CAWSPSPVTSADTDTQYF. The CDR3 bases are TGTGCCTGGAGTCCCTCGCCCGTTACTAGCGCCGATACCGATACGCAGTATTTT. Full variable domain (rest looked up from reference TRBV30 and TRBJ2-3): SQTIHQWPATLVQPVGSPLSLECTVEGTSNPNLYWYRQAAGRGLQLLFYSVGIGQISSEVPQNLSASRPQDRQFILSSKKLLLSDSGFYLCAWSPSPVTSADTDTQYFGPGTRLTVL.

The rearrangement uses TRBV15 and TRBJ2-7; 9 nucleotides match TRBD1. Unmatched junction bases numbered 5, after V lost 6 bases and J lost 2 bases. Germline CDR1 is LNHNV and CDR2 is YYDKDF (reference sequence). CDR3 length: 14 amino acids. CDR3 in amino acids: CATSMDRGPYEQYF. CDR3 DNA: TGTGCCACCAGTATGGACAGGGGCCCCTACGAGCAGTACTTC.

The rearrangement joins TRBV7-3 to TRBJ1-1, with 8 bases fitting TRBD1. The length of the CDR3 is 15 residues. Germline assignment: CDR1 SGHTA and CDR2 FQGTGA. The V gene end was trimmed by 4 bases and the J gene end by 4 bases; junction bases not matched to a gene: 8. In nucleotides, the CDR3 is TGTGCCAGCAGCTCCCAGGGGCAGGGGGCCACTGAAGCTTTCTTT. It specifies CASSSQGQGATEAFF.

In its sample, this clone was seen a few times. CDR3 bases: TGTGCCAGCAGCCCAGGGGCTAGCGGGGGCCCTTCCTACAATGAGCAGTTCTTC. Translation: CASSPGASGGPSYNEQFF. The V call is TRBV9, the J call TRBJ2-1; 10 bases fit TRBD2. The CDR3 length is 18 residues. The J segment lost 1 base and the V segment lost 4 bases, leaving 11 bases of the junction unmatched. CDR1 SGDLS and CDR2 YYNGEE come from the germline V gene.

The J gene is TRBJ1-3, the V gene TRBV5-6; D uncertain. V gave up 0 bases and J gave up 3 bases, with 7 bases separating them. Per the germline V gene, CDR1 is SGHDT and CDR2 is YYEEEE. There are 14 residues in the CDR3. The chain's CDR3 is CASSLDTGGNTIYF. CDR3 sequence (DNA): TGTGCCAGCAGCTTGGATACGGGTGGAAACACCATATATTTT.

The gene calls are TRBV3-1 (or the pseudogene TRBV3-2) and TRBJ1-5; 8 bases map to TRBD1. This CDR3 contains 14 residues. The junction had 5 bases not matched to a gene; V was cut back by 4 bases and J by 6 bases. The germline gives CDR1 LGHDT, CDR2 YNNKEL (reference sequence). CDR3 sequence (DNA): TGTGCCAGCAGCCGCGACAGGGGAGGTCAGCCCCAGCATTTT. As protein: CASSRDRGGQPQHF.

This clone was seen more than once but under ten times. The rearrangement links TRBV11-3 to TRBJ2-7, with 7 bases lining up with TRBD2. Per germline, CDR1 SGHNT and CDR2 YENEEA. The V and J ends lost 1 base and 3 bases, in that order; junction bases with no gene match: 6. The CDR3 totals 15 residues. CDR3 nucleotides: TGTGCCAGCAGCTTAGCCGGGACTATCAACTACGAGCAGTACGTC. Translated: CASSLAGTINYEQYV.